The present T cell receptor beta chain was sequenced within a study of PD-L1 blockade in urothelial cancer. Produced via immunoSEQ multiplex PCR; TCRdb's table is partial and in-frame only. This table has about 83,000 clones, about 85% appearing once. The CDR3 covers 15 residues. Germline lookup yields CDR1 SGDLS and CDR2 YYNGEE. Trimming cost V 2 bases and J 3 bases; bases outside gene matches: 7. V and J are TRBV9 and TRBJ2-5; TRBD2 matches 7 bases. The sequence was obtained from a woman aged 70-85 years with urothelial cancer. Sequences were derived from PBMCs, sampled around atezolizumab (anti-PD-L1) treatment. CDR3 sequence reads: CASSVFLAGEETQYF. The CDR3 coding sequence is TGTGCCAGCAGCGTCTTTCTTGCGGGAGAAGAGACCCAGTACTTC.